These 6 T cell receptor beta chains share one sample of origin, sequenced in a study of response to subunit inactivated influenza vaccine. MiXCR, run by TCRdb on the RT-PCR reads, gives a single entry per CDR3 protein. The repertoire holds over 400,000 distinct CDR3 sequences, with 13% as singletons. The sample in question was PBMCs from blood, obtained roughly 47 days after vaccination. The source is a man aged 50 to 59 who received an inactivated influenza vaccine.

The sample holds many counts of this clonotype. This chain connects TRBV10-3 to TRBJ2-7; perhaps TRBD1 as D (5 bases). CDR3 length equals 15 residues. V lost 0 bases and J lost 2, with 11 bases in between. Germline CDR1 reads ENHRY; CDR2 reads SYGVKD. The CDR3 DNA reads TGTGCCATCAGTGAGTCGGGGCTTGGAACCTACGAGCAGTACTTC. This sequence encodes CAISESGLGTYEQYF.

This clonotype appeared a few times. V and J are TRBV5-1 and TRBJ2-5; D ambiguous. V was cut by 2 bases and J by 0 bases, with 11 bases left in between. Germline lookup yields CDR1 SGHRS and CDR2 YFSETQ. This CDR3 region has 15 residues. Here the CDR3 DNA reads TGCGCCAGCAGCTTATCAGTGGGTGACCAAGAGACCCAGTACTTC. It is translated as CASSLSVGDQETQYF.

This rearrangement joins TRBV29-1 to TRBJ2-7; 9 nucleotides line up with TRBD1. The CDR3 covers 15 residues. Trimming cost V 0 bases and J 2 bases; bases outside gene matches: 5. In germline, CDR1 is SQVTM, CDR2 ANQGSEA. This CDR3 reads CSVEERGTGPYEQYF. In DNA, the CDR3 is TGCAGCGTTGAAGAGCGTGGGACAGGGCCCTACGAGCAGTACTTC.

The rearrangement joins TRBV27 to TRBJ1-2; perhaps TRBD1 as D (6 bases). Germline CDR1 is MNHEY and CDR2 is SMNVEV (reference sequence). This CDR3 spans 14 amino acids. The V end lost 6 bases, the J end lost 4 bases, and 15 bases lay between the germline ends. The CDR3 loop reads CASRPLTGTYGYTF. Written as DNA, the CDR3 is TGTGCCAGCAGGCCATTAACAGGGACCTATGGCTACACCTTC.

Here the CDR3 DNA reads TGTGCCAGCAGTTACTCACAGAGCTCCTATAATTCACCCCTCCACTTT. Amino acid sequence: CASSYSQSSYNSPLHF. The chain employs TRBV6-5 and TRBJ1-6, with unresolved D. The CDR3 is made up of 16 amino acids. The germline CDR1 and CDR2 sequences are MNHEY and SVGAGI. The V gene lost 0 bases and the J gene lost 0 bases, with 6 bases spanning the gap.

This clonotype came up many times. The chain couples TRBV6-6 to TRBJ1-5; D is unclear. The CDR3 contains 13 residues. Germline CDR1 reads MNHNY; CDR2 reads SVGAGI (reference sequence). V lost 4 bases, J lost 8 bases, and 12 bases lay in between. CDR3: CASSSSPQKPQHF. CDR3 sequence (DNA): TGTGCCAGCAGTTCTTCCCCTCAAAAGCCCCAGCATTTT.